These 31 T cell receptor beta chains originate from one sample sequenced in a study of shared clonotypes between healthy human individuals. Repertoires were generated with immunoSEQ multiplex PCR, while TCRdb's copy carries only in-frame clones and drops some. This sample has some 1 million clones, with approximately 68% found just once. The material sequenced was memory CD4+ T cells sorted from blood. Subset described: CD45RA-negative fraction. The source is a man aged 18 to 29 in good health.

The V and J genes are TRBV6-5 and TRBJ1-2, with a possible D match to TRBD1 (5 bases). The CDR3 is 13 amino acids. V lost 5 bases, J lost 12 bases, and 19 bases lay in between. Per the germline V gene, CDR1 is MNHEY and CDR2 is SVGAGI. The CDR3 here is CASSGPGRKSHTF. The CDR3 bases are TGTGCCAGCAGTGGTCCGGGACGCAAATCCCACACCTTC.

CDR3 sequence reads: CASRPRLAGIYEQYF. CDR3 nucleotide sequence: TGTGCCAGCAGACCGCGACTAGCGGGAATCTACGAGCAGTACTTC. The chain is built from TRBV5-6 and TRBJ2-7, with 11 nucleotides matching TRBD2. After removal of 5 bases from V and 3 bases from J, the junction contained 7 bases not matched to a gene. CDR3 length: 15 residues. The germline V gene encodes CDR1 SGHDT and CDR2 YYEEEE.

As DNA, the CDR3 is TGTGCCAGTAGTACCCGCGACAGGTTGATTGAAGCTTTCTTT. Translated, it gives CASSTRDRLIEAFF. The rearrangement links TRBV19 to TRBJ1-1; maybe TRBD1 (6 bases). Germline V lookup: CDR1 LNHDA, CDR2 SQIVND (reference sequence). The length of the CDR3 is 14 residues. V was trimmed by 4 bases and J by 7 bases, leaving 16 bases between them.

CDR3 loop: CASTGPIVGTQYF. As DNA, the CDR3 is TGTGCCAGTACCGGGCCCATTGTAGGGACCCAGTACTTC. This chain connects TRBV7-2 to TRBJ2-5; D is unresolved. V gave up 9 bases and J gave up 7 bases, with 18 bases separating them. CDR3 size: 13 residues. Germline CDR1 and CDR2: SGHTA and FQGNSA. The entire variable domain, with the rest obtained from reference TRBV7-2 and TRBJ2-5, is as follows: GAGVSQSPSNKVTEKGKDVELRCDPISGHTALYWYRQSLGQGLEFLIYFQGNSAPDKSGLPSDRFSAERTGGSVSTLTIQRTQQEDSAVYLCASTGPIVGTQYFGPGTRLLVL.

This clone was seen many times. The chain couples TRBV9 to TRBJ1-2, with 7 bases matching TRBD1. Trimming removed 1 base from V and 0 bases from J; junction bases left unmatched: 12. Germline V gene sequence: CDR1 SGDLS, CDR2 YYNGEE. The length of the CDR3 is 18 residues. This CDR3 reads CASSVRDRNPKANYGYTF. CDR3 DNA sequence: TGTGCCAGCAGCGTAAGGGACAGAAACCCAAAAGCTAACTATGGCTACACCTTC.

The rearrangement links TRBV13 to TRBJ1-1; TRBD1 matches 9 bases. The J segment lost 5 bases and the V segment lost 0 bases, leaving 4 bases of the junction unmatched. CDR3 size: 15 residues. In germline, CDR1 is PRHDT, CDR2 FYEKMQ (reference sequence). The CDR3 DNA is TGTGCCAGCAGCTTAGGAGGGACAGGGCGGACTGAAGCTTTCTTT. Protein sequence: CASSLGGTGRTEAFF.

V is TRBV29-1 and J is TRBJ2-2; 13 positions agree with TRBD2. CDR3 length: 14 residues. Germline V CDR1 and CDR2: SQVTM, ANQGSEA. Trimming removed 6 bases from V and 5 bases from J; junction bases left unmatched: 3. Here the CDR3 DNA reads TGCAGCGTGAGGGGACTAGCGGGAACCGGGGAGCTGTTTTTT. Translated: CSVRGLAGTGELFF.

The rearrangement uses TRBV5-1 and TRBJ2-6, with 8 bases aligning to TRBD1. Germline lookup yields CDR1 SGHRS and CDR2 YFSETQ. V was clipped by 4 bases and J by 0 bases; unmatched bases: 12. The CDR3 contains 19 residues. CDR3 DNA: TGCGCCAGCAGCCCAGGGGGCCTAGTTACCCACTCTGGGGCCAACGTCCTGACTTTC. Encoded protein: CASSPGGLVTHSGANVLTF.

The rearrangement joins TRBV5-1 to TRBJ2-5, with 7 bases aligning to TRBD2. Germline V gives CDR1 SGHRS, CDR2 YFSETQ. There are 13 residues in the CDR3. The junction had 6 bases not matched to a gene; V was cut back by 3 bases and J by 7 bases. The CDR3 spells CASSSGRGGTQYF. The CDR3 nucleotides are TGCGCCAGCAGCTCCGGGCGCGGGGGGACCCAGTACTTC.

V and J are TRBV30 and TRBJ2-3, with D uncertain. CDR1 and CDR2 from the germline V gene are GTSNPN and SVGIG (reference sequence). V shed 2 bases and J shed 0 bases, with 6 bases lying between them. This CDR3 contains 13 residues. Here the CDR3 DNA reads TGTGCCTGGAGTAGGTCCAGCACAGATACGCAGTATTTT. Translating gives CAWSRSSTDTQYF.

The chain carries TRBV12-5 and TRBJ2-2; weak D call: TRBD2 (5 bases). Germline CDR1 LGHNT, CDR2 FRNRAP. V was trimmed by 6 bases and J by 2 bases, leaving 10 bases between them. The CDR3 has 14 amino acids. The CDR3 DNA reads as TGTGCTAGTGGCTTAGACTACAACACCGGGGAGCTGTTTTTT. Translating gives CASGLDYNTGELFF.

This sequence joins TRBV27 and TRBJ2-7, with D maybe TRBD1 (5 bases). In germline, CDR1 is MNHEY, CDR2 SMNVEV (reference sequence). The CDR3 covers 13 residues. V lost 5 bases and J 3 bases, leaving 11 bases between the germline ends. The CDR3 loop is CASSIKGFYEQYF. As DNA, the CDR3 is TGTGCCAGCAGTATAAAGGGGTTCTACGAGCAGTACTTC.

The chain combines TRBV14 with TRBJ1-6; D remains ambiguous. Germline values: CDR1 SGHDN, CDR2 FVKESK. CDR3 length: 12 amino acids. Trimming left V 3 bases short and J 9 bases short, with 6 bases between. The CDR3, as DNA: TGTGCCAGCAGCCATTTATTTTCACCCCTCCACTTT. Its protein product is CASSHLFSPLHF.

J is TRBJ2-3 and V is TRBV9; TRBD2 matches at 16 bases. The V and J ends lost 3 bases and 6 bases, in that order; junction bases with no gene match: 7. CDR1 is SGDLS, CDR2 YYNGEE, per germline. The CDR3 is 17 residues long. As DNA, the CDR3 is TGTGCCAGCAGCGCCGGGACTAGCGGGGGGGCGCTCGATACGCAGTATTTT. As protein: CASSAGTSGGALDTQYF.

This chain links TRBV2 with TRBJ1-2; no clear D. The ends were cut back, 6 bases at V and 1 base at J, with 9 bases in the middle. The germline CDR1 and CDR2 sequences are SNHLY and FYNNEI. This CDR3 contains 13 residues. CDR3 coding DNA: TGTGCCAGCAGACCGGACCTTAACTATGGCTACACCTTC. It codes for CASRPDLNYGYTF.

This clone has only a few counts. The V call is TRBV5-5, the J call TRBJ1-2, with a tentative D call TRBD1 (6 bases). This CDR3 comprises 15 residues. Germline CDR1 and CDR2: SGHKS and YYEKEE (reference sequence). V lost 0 bases, J lost 5 bases, and 14 bases lay in between. Written as DNA, the CDR3 is TGTGCCAGCAGCTTGGAGGCGGGGGCAGGGTATGGCTACACCTTC. Amino acids: CASSLEAGAGYGYTF.

This clone was counted a few times. The chain links TRBV30 to TRBJ1-1; D might be TRBD1 (5 bases). In germline, CDR1 is GTSNPN, CDR2 SVGIG (reference sequence). This CDR3 is 11 amino acids long. Trimming pared 4 bases from V and 11 bases from J, leaving 14 bases between. Here the CDR3 DNA reads TGTGCCTGGACCATCGGGTCAGGGGCTTTCTTT. This sequence encodes CAWTIGSGAFF.

Only a few counts were recorded for this clone. The gene calls are TRBV19 and TRBJ1-4, with a tentative D call TRBD1 (5 bases). This CDR3 region has 14 residues. The germline V gene has CDR1 LNHDA and CDR2 SQIVND (reference sequence). Trimming left V 7 bases short and J 6 bases short, with 15 bases between. The CDR3 region is CASTPSGGDEKLFF. The DNA for the CDR3 is TGTGCCAGTACCCCGTCAGGAGGGGATGAAAAACTGTTTTTT.

This clone was counted a single time. The chain links TRBV19 to TRBJ2-2; TRBD1 matches 10 bases. Germline CDR1 LNHDA, CDR2 SQIVND (reference sequence). J was trimmed by 6 bases and V by 7 bases; bases with no gene match: 5. This CDR3 is 14 amino acids long. DNA for the CDR3: TGTGCCAGTACCCGGGGACAGGGGTCCGGGGAGCTGTTTTTT. It encodes CASTRGQGSGELFF.

V gene TRBV5-4 combines with J gene TRBJ2-5; TRBD2 agrees at 12 bases. Germline values: CDR1 SGHNT, CDR2 YYREEE (reference sequence). There are 19 residues in the CDR3. V lost 4 bases, J lost 4 bases, and 17 bases stayed unmatched. The CDR3 region is CASSPSSGLAGGRGETQYF. In nucleotides, the CDR3 is TGTGCCAGCAGCCCGTCGAGCGGGCTAGCGGGAGGGCGGGGAGAGACCCAGTACTTC.

About this clone: This could be a read error, since a much larger clone is one nucleotide away. The V gene is TRBV30, the J gene TRBJ1-3; perhaps TRBD1 as D (5 bases). The CDR3 totals 13 residues. The V end was cut by 4 bases, the J end by 0 bases, with 7 bases between. Germline CDR1 reads GTSNPN; CDR2 reads SVGIG (reference sequence). The CDR3: CAWNGGSGNTIYF. The CDR3 coding sequence is TGTGCCTGGAACGGGGGCTCTGGAAACACCATATATTTT.

This clone occurred once. Distinct nucleotide sequences in the sample also encode this CDR3. The V and J genes are TRBV9 and TRBJ2-7; no definite D call. Looked up from germline, CDR1 is SGDLS and CDR2 is YYNGEE. Trimming removed 2 bases from V and 0 bases from J, with 9 bases in between. The CDR3 loop spans 14 amino acids. CDR3 in amino acids: CASSVGWSSYEQYF. The CDR3 bases are TGTGCCAGCAGCGTGGGTTGGAGCTCCTACGAGCAGTACTTC.

This clone has more than one count but fewer than ten. The CDR3 is CAWSVERNTEAFF. The CDR3, as DNA: TGTGCCTGGAGTGTGGAGAGAAACACTGAAGCTTTCTTT. The rearrangement links TRBV30 to TRBJ1-1, with D unclear. Trimming removed 0 bases from V and 2 bases from J, with 7 bases in between. CDR1 is GTSNPN, CDR2 SVGIG, per germline (reference sequence). This CDR3 has 13 amino acids.

The chain recombines TRBV30 with TRBJ2-2; D is unclear. The V and J ends lost 3 bases and 7 bases respectively, with 15 bases between them. Germline V CDR1 and CDR2: GTSNPN, SVGIG (reference sequence). This CDR3 contains 14 residues. The CDR3 loop is CAWRTDPRIGELFF. CDR3 DNA: TGTGCCTGGAGAACAGATCCGCGGATCGGGGAGCTGTTTTTT.

This clone was seen only a few times. The CDR3 DNA reads TGTGCCAGCGTACAGGGGCTTGGTGAAAAACTGTTTTTT. Protein product: CASVQGLGEKLFF. This chain joins TRBV2 and TRBJ1-4; 7 bases agree with TRBD1. CDR3 length equals 13 residues. Germline CDR1 reads SNHLY; CDR2 reads FYNNEI. V was clipped by 8 bases and J by 7 bases; unmatched bases: 7.

The V call is TRBV4-1, the J call TRBJ1-1; 8 bases align to TRBD1. The CDR3 covers 13 residues. Trimming removed 6 bases from V and 5 bases from J; junction bases left unmatched: 5. The V gene's germline CDR1 is MGHRA and CDR2 YSYEKL. The CDR3 region is CASRQTGDTEAFF. CDR3 in DNA: TGCGCCAGCAGACAGACAGGGGATACTGAAGCTTTCTTT.

The rearrangement joins TRBV6-5 to TRBJ2-1, with 13 bases aligning to TRBD2. The CDR3 contains 16 residues. In germline, CDR1 is MNHEY, CDR2 SVGAGI. Germline trimming cut 4 bases from V and 4 bases from J; bases unmatched to any gene: 4. CDR3 in DNA: TGTGCCAGCAGTTCGAGACTAGCGGGGGGATACAATGAGCAGTTCTTC. Translated, it gives CASSSRLAGGYNEQFF.

The V and J genes are TRBV4-3 and TRBJ2-2; 8 bases line up with TRBD2. The CDR3 runs 15 residues. The ends lost 4 bases at V and 4 bases at J; junction bases unmatched: 5. CDR1 is LGHNA and CDR2 is YSLEER in the germline V gene. CDR3 region: CASSPAGVSTGELFF. The CDR3 region has the DNA TGCGCCAGCAGCCCAGCGGGAGTTTCCACCGGGGAGCTGTTTTTT.

This clone was counted only a few times. The CDR3, as DNA: TGCGCCAGCAGCCCCGTCCAGGGAGACCTCTATGGCTACACCTTC. Encoded protein: CASSPVQGDLYGYTF. V is TRBV5-1 and J is TRBJ1-2; D perhaps matches TRBD1 (5 bases). The germline CDR1 and CDR2 sequences are SGHRS and YFSETQ. Trimming took 4 bases from V and 4 from J, leaving 17 bases between them. The CDR3 has 15 residues.

This clone was recorded a few times. The rearrangement joins TRBV29-1 to TRBJ1-2; 8 positions agree with TRBD1. In germline, CDR1 is SQVTM, CDR2 ANQGSEA. The CDR3 runs 13 residues. J was trimmed by 8 bases and V by 6 bases; bases with no gene match: 11. CDR3 sequence reads: CSVASTGELGYTF. CDR3 nucleotides: TGCAGCGTAGCCTCGACAGGGGAACTGGGCTACACCTTC.

This rearrangement joins TRBV7-8 to TRBJ1-2; maybe TRBD1 (5 bases). Germline V CDR1 and CDR2: SGHVS, FQNEAQ. CDR3 length: 14 residues. The V and J ends lost 1 base and 5 bases respectively, with 11 bases between them. The CDR3: CASSLDQGLYGYTF. CDR3 nucleotides: TGTGCCAGCAGCTTAGATCAGGGTCTATATGGCTACACCTTC.